A single sample gave rise to the 27 T cell receptor beta chains below, sequenced in a study of T-cell memory formation after mild COVID-19. One entry per CDR3 protein, called by TCRdb with MiXCR from the 5' RACE reads. This table holds 350,000 to 500,000 distinct CDR3 sequences, 20% to 30% found once. Source material: PBMCs or a T cell subset sorted from them (not recorded which). The receptors were sampled from an adult woman who had mild COVID-19 (a few samples of this study predate the infection). Cell type and time point are not known.

This clonotype was seen ten or more times. The V and J genes are TRBV18 and TRBJ2-1, with TRBD2 matching over 9 bases. With V trimmed by 0 bases and J by 6 bases, 6 bases remained unmatched. The CDR3 is 16 residues long. Germline V CDR1 and CDR2: KGHSH, LQKENI. The CDR3 DNA sequence: TGTGCCAGCTCACCACCCGGGGTAGCGGGGGTCAATGAGCAGTTCTTC. Its translation: CASSPPGVAGVNEQFF.

This rearrangement joins TRBV9 to TRBJ2-3; 11 positions agree with TRBD2. V was clipped by 2 bases and J by 4 bases; unmatched bases: 3. The CDR3 sequence is 15 residues long. CDR1 is SGDLS, CDR2 YYNGEE, per germline. CDR3 loop: CASSVSGGAADTQYF. DNA for the CDR3: TGTGCCAGCAGCGTTAGCGGGGGGGCCGCAGATACGCAGTATTTT. The full variable domain, with the rest looked up from reference TRBV9 and TRBJ2-3, is DSGVTQTPKHLITATGQRVTLRCSPRSGDLSVYWYQQSLDQGLQFLIQYYNGEERAKGNILERFSAQQFPDLHSELNLSSLELGDSALYFCASSVSGGAADTQYFGPGTRLTVL.

The chain uses TRBV19 and TRBJ2-2; D perhaps matches TRBD2 (5 bases). V was pared by 6 bases and J by 8 bases, with 19 bases between. Germline CDR1 and CDR2: LNHDA and SQIVND (reference sequence). CDR3 length: 15 residues. CDR3 nucleotides: TGTGCCAGTAGCACACCGATCTCTAGCCAAGGGGAGCTGTTTTTT. Translated: CASSTPISSQGELFF.

This clonotype occurred a few times. J is TRBJ2-7 and V is TRBV20-1, with D tentatively TRBD1 (5 bases). V was clipped by 4 bases and J by 3 bases, with 7 bases between them. In germline, CDR1 is DFQATT, CDR2 SNEGSKA (reference sequence). The CDR3 length is 11 residues. Here the CDR3 reads CSAMQGYEQYF. CDR3 DNA sequence: TGCAGTGCTATGCAGGGCTACGAGCAGTACTTC.

CDR3 region: CASSWLGVQAETQYF. The CDR3, as DNA: TGTGCCAGCAGTTGGCTGGGAGTCCAAGCCGAGACCCAGTACTTC. This chain connects TRBV12-3 or TRBV12-4 to TRBJ2-5; TRBD2 might be the D (5 bases). Trimming left V 4 bases short and J 5 bases short, with 17 bases between. This CDR3 is built from 15 residues.

V is TRBV7-3 and J is TRBJ2-1; 10 nucleotides match TRBD1. J gave up 6 bases and V 3 bases, and 14 bases lay outside the gene matches. This CDR3 spans 18 amino acids. Germline values: CDR1 SGHTA, CDR2 FQGTGA. CDR3 region: CASSLGARQGAGINEQFF. DNA of the CDR3: TGTGCCAGCAGCTTGGGGGCCAGACAGGGGGCAGGTATCAATGAGCAGTTCTTC.

This clonotype has ten or more counts. The DNA for the CDR3 is TGTGCCACCAGCAGGGAAGGGGGGGCGTTCGGCTACACCTTC. Its translation is CATSREGGAFGYTF. The chain combines TRBV15 with TRBJ1-2; maybe TRBD1 (6 bases). This CDR3 comprises 14 residues. Trimming removed 3 bases from V and 8 bases from J, with 16 bases in between. CDR1 is LNHNV, CDR2 YYDKDF, per germline (reference sequence).

In this sample, this clonotype turned up a few times. This chain links TRBV5-1 with TRBJ1-2; D not certain. The CDR3 contains 15 residues. Germline V gene lookup returns CDR1 SGHRS and CDR2 YFSETQ. V was clipped by 1 base and J by 2 bases, with 12 bases between them. The CDR3 protein is CASSLYAGDNYGYTF. CDR3 nucleotide sequence: TGCGCCAGCAGCTTGTATGCAGGCGACAACTATGGCTACACCTTC.

CDR3 protein: CASSSMSEYPTGELFF. The CDR3 region has the DNA TGTGCCAGCAGCTCAATGTCAGAGTACCCGACCGGGGAGCTGTTTTTT. The genes are TRBV7-2 and TRBJ2-2; D remains unclear. The CDR3 sequence is 16 residues long. In germline, CDR1 is SGHTA, CDR2 FQGNSA. V was trimmed by 4 bases and J by 5 bases, leaving 17 bases between them. Using reference TRBV7-2 and TRBJ2-2 for the parts outside the CDR3, the full variable domain is GAGVSQSPSNKVTEKGKDVELRCDPISGHTALYWYRQSLGQGLEFLIYFQGNSAPDKSGLPSDRFSAERTGGSVSTLTIQRTQQEDSAVYLCASSSMSEYPTGELFFGEGSRLTVL.

In this sample, this clonotype turned up many times. The chain uses TRBV7-3 and TRBJ2-7; TRBD1 aligns across 11 bases. There are 17 residues in the CDR3. Germline V gives CDR1 SGHTA, CDR2 FQGTGA. V was clipped by 2 bases and J by 1 base; unmatched bases: 7. In DNA form, the CDR3 reads TGTGCCAGCAGCTTAGGGACAGGGGGAGCGAAGTCCTACGAGCAGTACTTC. This sequence encodes CASSLGTGGAKSYEQYF.

The chain joins TRBV11-2 to TRBJ1-3, with a possible D match to TRBD1 (5 bases). The germline V gene encodes CDR1 SGHAT and CDR2 FQNNGV. The CDR3 has 14 residues. V was shortened by 11 bases and J by 0 bases, with 14 bases between the two germline ends. CDR3 nucleotides: TGTGCCGGATCGGCGAGGGGCTCTGGAAACACCATATATTTT. Translation: CAGSARGSGNTIYF.

This clonotype appeared a few times. The J gene is TRBJ2-3, the V gene TRBV20-1; TRBD2 might be the D (6 bases). Germline values: CDR1 DFQATT, CDR2 SNEGSKA (reference sequence). The CDR3 loop spans 15 amino acids. Deletions cut 5 bases from V and 2 bases from J, with 17 bases between. In DNA, the CDR3 is TGCAGTGCTGGGGACTTTCTAAAACCCACAGATACGCAGTATTTT. Residues: CSAGDFLKPTDTQYF.

This clonotype was counted many times. The rearrangement uses TRBV7-9 and TRBJ2-7, with unresolved D. Germline CDR1 reads SEHNR; CDR2 reads FQNEAQ (reference sequence). Trimming left V 6 bases short and J 1 base short, with 7 bases between. The CDR3 extends over 12 amino acids. The CDR3 region has the DNA TGTGCCAGCAGTGCCAGTTCCTACGAGCAGTACTTC. This codes for CASSASSYEQYF.

This clonotype occurred a few times. This rearrangement joins TRBV7-6 to TRBJ1-4; D not resolved. V was trimmed by 3 bases and J by 5 bases, leaving 10 bases between them. This CDR3 spans 14 amino acids. CDR1 is SGHVS, CDR2 FNYEAQ, per germline. The CDR3 DNA reads as TGTGCCAGCAGCTTCGATATTTTAAATGAAAAACTGTTTTTT. Residues: CASSFDILNEKLFF. The complete variable domain, with remaining parts taken from reference TRBV7-6 and TRBJ1-4, reads GAGVSQSPRYKVTKRGQDVALRCDPISGHVSLYWYRQALGQGPEFLTYFNYEAQQDKSGLPNDRFSAERPEGSISTLTIQRTEQRDSAMYRCASSFDILNEKLFFGSGTQLSVL.

This clonotype was counted a few times. This chain connects TRBV20-1 to TRBJ1-2; D ambiguous. CDR3 length: 15 amino acids. CDR1 DFQATT and CDR2 SNEGSKA come from the germline V gene (reference sequence). V lost 6 bases and J 6 bases, leaving 23 bases between the germline ends. The CDR3 nucleotides read TGCAGTGCCCCCACTCCGGGAAGGCGTATGAATGGCTACACCTTC. It encodes CSAPTPGRRMNGYTF.

This clonotype was detected only a few times. This sequence joins TRBV7-8 and TRBJ2-3, with D perhaps TRBD2 (6 bases). CDR3 length: 15 residues. CDR1 and CDR2 from the germline V gene are SGHVS and FQNEAQ. Trimming stripped 3 bases from V and 2 bases from J, with 12 bases between. CDR3 nucleotide sequence: TGTGCCAGCAGCTTCTGGGCGGGGCCCACAGATACGCAGTATTTT. It is translated as CASSFWAGPTDTQYF.

Only a few counts were recorded for this clonotype. This sequence joins TRBV7-8 and TRBJ1-6; D is unclear. The CDR3 runs to 16 residues. V dropped 0 bases and J dropped 5 bases, with 11 bases sitting between them. Looked up from germline, CDR1 is SGHVS and CDR2 is FQNEAQ. The CDR3 is CASSLAVGSNNSPLHF. In DNA, the CDR3 is TGTGCCAGCAGCTTAGCGGTGGGCAGTAATAATTCACCCCTCCACTTT.

This clonotype occurred a few times. The chain is built from TRBV6-2 or TRBV6-3 and TRBJ2-1; weak D call: TRBD1 (6 bases). CDR1 MNHEY and CDR2 SVGEGT come from the germline V gene. The CDR3 totals 14 residues. Deletions cut 6 bases from V and 5 bases from J, with 14 bases between. CDR3: CASRTGPLHNEQFF. CDR3 DNA: TGTGCCAGCAGAACAGGGCCCCTTCACAATGAGCAGTTCTTC.

The V gene is TRBV4-3, the J gene TRBJ1-1; no clear D gene. V lost 3 bases and J 3 bases, leaving 17 bases between the germline ends. Germline V gene sequence: CDR1 LGHNA, CDR2 YSLEER. This CDR3 region has 16 residues. CDR3 in DNA: TGCGCCAGCAGCCACCACCGCACATTTAGGGACACTGAAGCTTTCTTT. Translation: CASSHHRTFRDTEAFF.

This clonotype was seen at least ten times. This CDR3 reads CASSLPESSTDTQYF. CDR3 in DNA: TGTGCCAGCAGCTTACCGGAGTCTAGCACAGATACGCAGTATTTT. This sequence joins TRBV7-9 and TRBJ2-3; no clear D gene. The CDR3 has 15 amino acids. Germline CDR1 reads SEHNR; CDR2 reads FQNEAQ (reference sequence). Trimming took 2 bases from V and 0 from J, leaving 9 bases between them.

In regard to this clonotype: The CDR3 does not close with the conserved phenylalanine or tryptophan, likely indicating a read error. This chain links TRBV29-1 with TRBJ2-5; no clear D. Germline CDR1 and CDR2: SQVTM and ANQGSEA. The V gene lost 6 bases and the J gene lost 2 bases, with 13 bases spanning the gap. This CDR3 spans 13 amino acids. The CDR3: CSVLRTLQETQYL. The CDR3 DNA reads TGCAGCGTATTAAGGACCCTTCAAGAGACCCAGTACTTA.

This clonotype was seen a handful of times. The chain links TRBV29-1 to TRBJ2-5, with D uncertain. Germline V lookup: CDR1 SQVTM, CDR2 ANQGSEA. The V end was cut by 0 bases, the J end by 1 base, with 9 bases between. This CDR3 spans 14 amino acids. The CDR3 reads CSVEDQAAQETQYF. CDR3 sequence (DNA): TGCAGCGTTGAAGATCAGGCCGCCCAAGAGACCCAGTACTTC.

This chain joins TRBV19 and TRBJ2-1, with 9 bases identical to TRBD2. The CDR3 totals 16 residues. V lost 0 bases and J lost 5; bases outside the gene matches: 5. In germline, CDR1 is LNHDA, CDR2 SQIVND (reference sequence). The CDR3 bases are TGTGCCAGTAGTATAGATCCGGGACTAGCCGACAATGAGCAGTTCTTC. Translating gives CASSIDPGLADNEQFF.

The chain uses TRBV7-2 and TRBJ2-7; TRBD2 matches at 7 bases. The V gene end was trimmed by 5 bases and the J gene end by 3 bases; junction bases not matched to a gene: 7. Germline assignment: CDR1 SGHTA and CDR2 FQGNSA. The length of the CDR3 is 14 residues. The CDR3 here is CASSLVAGDYEQYF. The DNA of the CDR3 is TGTGCCAGCAGCCTTGTGGCGGGAGACTACGAGCAGTACTTC.

This chain connects TRBV29-1 to TRBJ2-5; 8 bases align to TRBD2. Losses at the gene ends were 6 bases for V and 5 bases for J; bases not matched to a gene: 11. CDR3 size: 14 residues. Germline lookup yields CDR1 SQVTM and CDR2 ANQGSEA. Here the CDR3 reads CSVCLGGARETQYF. Written as DNA, the CDR3 is TGCAGCGTGTGCCTCGGGGGGGCCCGGGAGACCCAGTACTTC. Full variable domain (outside the CDR3, taken from reference TRBV29-1 and TRBJ2-5): SAVISQKPSRDICQRGTSLTIQCQVDSQVTMMFWYRQQPGQSLTLIATANQGSEATYESGFVIDKFPISRPNLTFSTLTVSNMSPEDSSIYLCSVCLGGARETQYFGPGTRLLVL.

The chain couples TRBV7-2 to TRBJ2-7, with no clear D. V lost 1 base, J lost 0 bases, and 19 bases lay in between. The germline V gene has CDR1 SGHTA and CDR2 FQGNSA. The CDR3 has 18 residues. The CDR3 here is CASSLGVLLSRSSYEQYF. The CDR3 bases are TGTGCCAGCAGCTTAGGAGTCCTACTGTCCAGGAGCTCCTACGAGCAGTACTTC.

This clonotype was observed a handful of times. The V and J genes are TRBV9 and TRBJ1-1, with 12 positions matching TRBD1. The CDR3 consists of 17 residues. Germline CDR1 and CDR2: SGDLS and YYNGEE. V was pared by 4 bases and J by 5 bases, with 12 bases of the junction left unmatched. The CDR3 DNA is TGTGCCAGCAGCTCGGGACAGGGGGCAGGAGGACAAACTGAAGCTTTCTTT. Its protein is CASSSGQGAGGQTEAFF.